Shown below are 29 T cell receptor beta chains from a single sample sequenced in a study of shared clonotypes between healthy human individuals. CD45RO-negative, CCR7-selected cells formed the naive CD8 fraction, which excluded terminally differentiated effector memory CD45RA+ cells. Clones were read by immunoSEQ multiplex PCR, and TCRdb kept only the in-frame ones, dropping some. The data hold some 600,000 clones, with approximately 96% observed a single time. Sequences were obtained from naive CD8+ T cells sorted from blood. The receptors here all came from a woman in her 30s in good health.

This chain joins TRBV19 and TRBJ2-2, with D tentatively TRBD1 (6 bases). The germline gives CDR1 LNHDA, CDR2 SQIVND (reference sequence). The CDR3 consists of 17 residues. V was cut by 2 bases and J by 7 bases, with 20 bases left in between. The CDR3 nucleotides are TGTGCCAGTAGTATACGGACTTACAGGGAAATGTTCGGGGAGCTGTTTTTT. Amino acid sequence: CASSIRTYREMFGELFF.

This chain connects TRBV6-5 to TRBJ2-2, with D perhaps matching TRBD2 (5 bases). V was clipped by 7 bases and J by 6 bases, with 18 bases between them. From germline, CDR1 is MNHEY and CDR2 SVGAGI. CDR3 size: 15 residues. CDR3 region: CASTASVLGAGELFF. In nucleotides, the CDR3 is TGTGCCAGCACCGCATCGGTTTTGGGAGCCGGGGAGCTGTTTTTT.

The chain has TRBV28 and TRBJ1-5; 8 nucleotides align to TRBD1. Germline CDR1 and CDR2: MDHEN and SYDVKM. This CDR3 has 14 residues. J gave up 7 bases and V 4 bases, and 6 bases lay outside the gene matches. The CDR3 bases are TGTGCCAGCAGTTACCAGGGGGCAGCACAGCCCCAGCATTTT. Protein product: CASSYQGAAQPQHF.

The V gene is TRBV5-6, the J gene TRBJ2-1, with no clear D. The CDR3 is 13 amino acids. The germline CDR1 and CDR2 sequences are SGHDT and YYEEEE. V lost 0 bases, J lost 7 bases, and 8 bases lay in between. The CDR3 nucleotides are TGTGCCAGCAGCTTGGGGGCCGATAATGAGCAGTTCTTC. This sequence encodes CASSLGADNEQFF. The complete variable domain, with remaining parts taken from reference TRBV5-6 and TRBJ2-1, reads DAGVTQSPTHLIKTRGQQVTLRCSPKSGHDTVSWYQQALGQGPQFIFQYYEEEERQRGNFPDRFSGHQFPNYSSELNVNALLLGDSALYLCASSLGADNEQFFGPGTRLTVL.

The gene calls are TRBV2 and TRBJ2-1; 9 bases map to TRBD2. Germline assignment: CDR1 SNHLY and CDR2 FYNNEI. Trimming took 2 bases from V and 2 from J; bases not matched to a gene: 13. The CDR3 totals 19 residues. CDR3 sequence: CASSEFYPLAGGPYNEQFF. As DNA, the CDR3 is TGTGCCAGCAGTGAATTTTATCCGTTGGCGGGAGGGCCCTACAATGAGCAGTTCTTC.

The chain joins TRBV27 to TRBJ2-1; 9 nucleotides align to TRBD2. Germline CDR1 reads MNHEY; CDR2 reads SMNVEV (reference sequence). Losses at the gene ends were 7 bases for V and 6 bases for J; bases not matched to a gene: 10. The CDR3 is 15 amino acids. CDR3 nucleotide sequence: TGTGCCAGCATCTTCATAGCGGGAGCGGTCAATGAGCAGTTCTTC. It encodes CASIFIAGAVNEQFF.

The chain recombines TRBV14 with TRBJ2-1; D unclear. CDR3 length equals 15 residues. V shed 1 base and J shed 2 bases, with 9 bases lying between them. The germline gives CDR1 SGHDN, CDR2 FVKESK. Here the CDR3 reads CASSQGYVAYNEQFF. Written as DNA, the CDR3 is TGTGCCAGCAGCCAAGGGTACGTGGCCTACAATGAGCAGTTCTTC.

The chain recombines TRBV21-1 with TRBJ1-3. TRBV21-1 is a pseudogene segment. The CDR3 sequence is 22 residues long. CDR3 loop: CASDPNPIYAKRGESSGNTIYF. For the CDR3, the DNA is TGTGCCAGCGACCCCAACCCCATATATGCAAAGAGGGGCGAGAGCTCTGGAAACACCATATATTTT.

With regard to this clone: Other DNA sequences from this sample encode an identical CDR3 as well. V gene TRBV27 combines with J gene TRBJ2-2, with D uncertain. Trimming took off 3 bases at V and 2 bases at J, with 4 bases between the two ends. The germline V gene encodes CDR1 MNHEY and CDR2 SMNVEV (reference sequence). The length of the CDR3 is 13 residues. In DNA, the CDR3 is TGTGCCAGCAGTTTCCTAAACACCGGGGAGCTGTTTTTT. Its translation: CASSFLNTGELFF.

The chain links TRBV5-4 to TRBJ2-2; D remains unclear. V was cut by 7 bases and J by 6 bases, with 13 bases left in between. Looked up from germline, CDR1 is SGHNT and CDR2 is YYREEE (reference sequence). The CDR3 is 13 amino acids. The CDR3 region has the DNA TGTGCCAGCTTTACCCCCAGCTCCGGGGAGCTGTTTTTT. Its translation is CASFTPSSGELFF.

DNA for the CDR3: TGTGCCAGCAGCTCCGGGACATCGGCGGGAGGGGGCACAGATACGCAGTATTTT. As protein: CASSSGTSAGGGTDTQYF. This chain links TRBV7-9 with TRBJ2-3, with 9 bases fitting TRBD2. This CDR3 has 18 amino acids. Trimming took 4 bases from V and 1 from J; bases not matched to a gene: 12. Per germline, CDR1 SEHNR and CDR2 FQNEAQ (reference sequence).

The chain combines TRBV11-2 with TRBJ2-3; 13 bases agree with TRBD2. Germline V CDR1 and CDR2: SGHAT, FQNNGV. CDR3 length: 16 residues. V trimming: 5 bases; J trimming: 5 bases; junction bases outside the gene matches: 7. CDR3 DNA: TGTGCCAGCAGCCATGGACTAGCGGGAGATGGAGATACGCAGTATTTT. Residues: CASSHGLAGDGDTQYF.

The chain links TRBV27 to TRBJ2-1, with 10 bases aligning to TRBD2. V was pared by 5 bases and J by 4 bases, with 8 bases of the junction left unmatched. Germline V lookup: CDR1 MNHEY, CDR2 SMNVEV (reference sequence). The CDR3 is 16 amino acids. The DNA of the CDR3 is TGTGCCAGCAGTCATAGGGGACTAGCGATTTACAATGAGCAGTTCTTC. This sequence encodes CASSHRGLAIYNEQFF.

The chain recombines TRBV28 with TRBJ1-5; possible D gene TRBD1, 6 bases. Germline values: CDR1 MDHEN, CDR2 SYDVKM. The CDR3 totals 15 residues. V lost 3 bases, J lost 4 bases, and 13 bases lay in between. The CDR3 loop is CASSLAPGANQPQHF. The CDR3 coding sequence is TGTGCCAGCAGTTTGGCTCCGGGGGCAAATCAGCCCCAGCATTTT.

The rearrangement joins TRBV5-1 to TRBJ2-5; TRBD2 agrees at 10 bases. With V trimmed by 4 bases and J by 4 bases, 10 bases remained unmatched. Looked up from germline, CDR1 is SGHRS and CDR2 is YFSETQ. The CDR3 contains 16 residues. For the CDR3, the DNA is TGCGCCAGCAGCCCGGTGGGTAGCGGGAGGCTAGAGACCCAGTACTTC. Its protein is CASSPVGSGRLETQYF.

The chain combines TRBV18 with TRBJ1-1, with D unclear. V was cut by 3 bases and J by 4 bases, with 15 bases left in between. Germline assignment: CDR1 KGHSH and CDR2 LQKENI. The CDR3 is made up of 15 amino acids. CDR3 bases: TGTGCCAGCTCACCCGATTCGGGAGGGCCCACTGAAGCTTTCTTT. Its protein is CASSPDSGGPTEAFF.

J is TRBJ2-7 and V is TRBV27; D unclear. Germline values: CDR1 MNHEY, CDR2 SMNVEV (reference sequence). This CDR3 has 13 residues. V lost 2 bases to trimming and J lost 2 bases, with 7 bases between them. CDR3 coding DNA: TGTGCCAGCAGTTTACACTACGCCTACGAGCAGTACTTC. This codes for CASSLHYAYEQYF.

This chain uses TRBV2 with TRBJ2-7, with D possibly being TRBD1 (6 bases). Germline loops: CDR1 SNHLY, CDR2 FYNNEI. The CDR3 contains 13 residues. V dropped 10 bases and J dropped 0 bases, with 13 bases sitting between them. The CDR3 region is CAIDRDTSYEQYF. For the CDR3, the DNA is TGTGCCATCGACCGGGACACCTCCTACGAGCAGTACTTC. Drawing the rest from reference TRBV2 and TRBJ2-7, the complete variable domain is EPEVTQTPSHQVTQMGQEVILRCVPISNHLYFYWYRQILGQKVEFLVSFYNNEISEKSEIFDDQFSVERPDGSNFTLKIRSTKLEDSAMYFCAIDRDTSYEQYFGPGTRLTVT.

The gene calls are TRBV9 and TRBJ2-7; 7 bases fit TRBD1. This CDR3 contains 16 residues. Germline values: CDR1 SGDLS, CDR2 YYNGEE. The V gene end was trimmed by 3 bases and the J gene end by 0 bases; junction bases not matched to a gene: 9. The CDR3 DNA reads TGTGCCAGCAGCGAGGGCGCCAGGGGGAGCTCCTACGAGCAGTACTTC. This translates into CASSEGARGSSYEQYF. Supplemented by reference TRBV9 and TRBJ2-7, the full variable domain reads DSGVTQTPKHLITATGQRVTLRCSPRSGDLSVYWYQQSLDQGLQFLIQYYNGEERAKGNILERFSAQQFPDLHSELNLSSLELGDSALYFCASSEGARGSSYEQYFGPGTRLTVT.

A note on this clone: The sample carries other DNA sequences with the same CDR3. V usage is TRBV19 and J usage is TRBJ1-5, with D unclear. The CDR3 loop spans 12 amino acids. Germline CDR1 LNHDA, CDR2 SQIVND (reference sequence). The V and J ends lost 3 bases and 3 bases respectively, with 3 bases between them. Here the CDR3 reads CASSIANQPQHF. CDR3 sequence (DNA): TGTGCCAGTAGTATTGCCAATCAGCCCCAGCATTTT. Using reference TRBV19 and TRBJ1-5 for the parts outside the CDR3, the full variable domain is DGGITQSPKYLFRKEGQNVTLSCEQNLNHDAMYWYRQDPGQGLRLIYYSQIVNDFQKGDIAEGYSVSREKKESFPLTVTSAQKNPTAFYLCASSIANQPQHFGDGTRLSIL.

This clone is a singleton in its sample. The rearrangement uses TRBV2 and TRBJ2-1; 13 bases are a match to TRBD2. Germline V gene data show CDR1 as SNHLY and CDR2 as FYNNEI. V shed 6 bases, J shed 7 bases, and the junction held 3 bases outside the gene matches. The CDR3 loop spans 14 amino acids. In nucleotides, the CDR3 is TGTGCCAGCAGGGAACTAGCGGGAGGGAATGAGCAGTTCTTC. As protein: CASRELAGGNEQFF. The full variable domain, with the rest looked up from reference TRBV2 and TRBJ2-1, is EPEVTQTPSHQVTQMGQEVILRCVPISNHLYFYWYRQILGQKVEFLVSFYNNEISEKSEIFDDQFSVERPDGSNFTLKIRSTKLEDSAMYFCASRELAGGNEQFFGPGTRLTVL.

The V gene is TRBV7-2, the J gene TRBJ2-5, with D perhaps assigned TRBD1 or TRBD2 (7 bases each). Trimming cost V 8 bases and J 4 bases, with 23 bases left between them. This CDR3 is built from 16 residues. Germline assignment: CDR1 SGHTA and CDR2 FQGNSA. In DNA form, the CDR3 reads TGTGCCAGCGGCCAAGCTAGCGGAAGGGGGCCAGAGACCCAGTACTTC. Amino acids: CASGQASGRGPETQYF.

The V call is TRBV27, the J call TRBJ1-5, with 9 bases identical to TRBD1. Germline V CDR1 and CDR2: MNHEY, SMNVEV (reference sequence). The length of the CDR3 is 14 residues. After removal of 6 bases from V and 4 bases from J, the junction contained 4 bases not matched to a gene. The CDR3 coding sequence is TGTGCCAGCAGGACGGGACAGGGAAATCAGCCCCAGCATTTT. Protein: CASRTGQGNQPQHF.

The J gene is TRBJ2-1, the V gene TRBV27; the match to TRBD1 covers 12 bases. Trimming cost V 7 bases and J 10 bases; bases outside gene matches: 11. This CDR3 contains 15 residues. In germline, CDR1 is MNHEY, CDR2 SMNVEV (reference sequence). In DNA form, the CDR3 reads TGTGCCAGCATTAATCACCGGGACAGGGGGCTGGAGCAGTTCTTC. Its translation: CASINHRDRGLEQFF.

This chain uses TRBV7-3 with TRBJ2-1; perhaps TRBD2 as D (6 bases). Germline assignment: CDR1 SGHTA and CDR2 FQGTGA. The ends were cut back, 3 bases at V and 6 bases at J, with 18 bases in the middle. CDR3 length equals 16 residues. CDR3 residues: CASSFTVGRDSNEQFF. The CDR3 DNA is TGTGCCAGCAGCTTTACTGTCGGGCGGGACTCCAATGAGCAGTTCTTC. Together with reference TRBV7-3 and TRBJ2-1, the CDR3 gives the full variable domain: GAGVSQTPSNKVTEKGKYVELRCDPISGHTALYWYRQSLGQGPEFLIYFQGTGAADDSGLPNDRFFAVRPEGSVSTLKIQRTERGDSAVYLCASSFTVGRDSNEQFFGPGTRLTVL.

V usage is TRBV10-1 and J usage is TRBJ2-1; TRBD2 matches at 8 bases. This CDR3 is built from 16 residues. The ends lost 6 bases at V and 3 bases at J; junction bases unmatched: 10. The germline gives CDR1 WNHNN, CDR2 SYGVQD (reference sequence). The CDR3 sequence: CASSNRLAGIYNEQFF. The CDR3 DNA sequence: TGCGCCAGCAGCAACCGCCTAGCGGGCATCTACAATGAGCAGTTCTTC.

Note on this clone: At the DNA level, this CDR3 is encoded by other sequences in the same sample as well. The chain combines TRBV27 with TRBJ2-2, with D tentatively TRBD2 (5 bases). V was trimmed by 3 bases and J by 4 bases, leaving 12 bases between them. The V gene's germline CDR1 is MNHEY and CDR2 SMNVEV (reference sequence). The CDR3 sequence is 15 residues long. CDR3 protein: CASSLGRGGTGELFF. CDR3 sequence (DNA): TGTGCCAGCAGTTTGGGGAGAGGAGGCACCGGGGAGCTGTTTTTT.

The V and J genes are TRBV10-3 and TRBJ2-5; TRBD1 agrees at 11 bases. V lost 3 bases, J lost 4 bases, and 13 bases stayed unmatched. CDR1 ENHRY and CDR2 SYGVKD come from the germline V gene. The CDR3 spans 18 residues. This chain's CDR3 is CAISDPGQGGPRGETQYF. The DNA of the CDR3 is TGTGCCATCAGTGACCCGGGACAGGGGGGACCCCGAGGAGAGACCCAGTACTTC.

The chain links TRBV2 to TRBJ2-7; D is tentatively TRBD1 or TRBD2 (5 bases each). This CDR3 comprises 16 residues. The V gene's germline CDR1 is SNHLY and CDR2 FYNNEI. Trimming cost V 3 bases and J 2 bases, with 17 bases left between them. This chain's CDR3 is CASSDPGPSAPYEQYF. In DNA form, the CDR3 reads TGTGCCAGCAGTGATCCGGGGCCTAGTGCCCCCTACGAGCAGTACTTC.